This passage covers 15 T cell receptor beta chains from one sample sequenced in a study of blood T cell repertoires in COVID-19. Sequencing used immunoSEQ multiplex PCR; TCRdb keeps in-frame clones, though not all of them. Of around 200,000 clones in the sample, approximately 90% are singletons; the top ten hold around 3.5%. Material: peripheral blood. The receptors shown here come from a man aged 18-30 years with active or convalescent COVID-19.

The V gene is TRBV9, the J gene TRBJ2-1; D possibly corresponds to TRBD2 (6 bases). Germline CDR1 and CDR2: SGDLS and YYNGEE. This CDR3 spans 14 amino acids. V was pared by 0 bases and J by 6 bases, with 10 bases between. The CDR3: CASSVEGTSNEQFF. Here the CDR3 DNA reads TGTGCCAGCAGCGTAGAAGGGACTTCCAATGAGCAGTTCTTC.

The rearrangement uses TRBV28 and TRBJ1-1; 10 bases are a match to TRBD1. This CDR3 is 17 amino acids long. Germline CDR1 is MDHEN and CDR2 is SYDVKM. The junction had 11 bases not matched to a gene; V was cut back by 6 bases and J by 1 base. The CDR3 nucleotides are TGTGCCAGCAGCCTTGCTGGTCGGACAGGGGGGAACACTGAAGCTTTCTTT. It yields the protein CASSLAGRTGGNTEAFF. The full variable domain, with the rest looked up from reference TRBV28 and TRBJ1-1, is DVKVTQSSRYLVKRTGEKVFLECVQDMDHENMFWYRQDPGLGLRLIYFSYDVKMKEKGDIPEGYSVSREKKERFSLILESASTNQTSMYLCASSLAGRTGGNTEAFFGQGTRLTVV.

CDR3 bases: TGTGCCAACCTTGGGGAGGGGACCTTGAACACTGAAGCTTTCTTT. The encoded protein is CANLGEGTLNTEAFF. The genes are TRBV25-1 and TRBJ1-1; weak D call: TRBD1 (5 bases). Germline V gene lookup returns CDR1 MGHDK and CDR2 SYGVNS. The V end was cut by 10 bases, the J end by 0 bases, with 18 bases between. This CDR3 comprises 15 residues.

This clone was counted a single time. This CDR3 reads CASSPSLVDTPYNSPLHF. The CDR3 region has the DNA TGTGCCAGCTCACCTTCTCTCGTGGACACGCCTTATAATTCACCCCTCCACTTT. The rearrangement uses TRBV18 and TRBJ1-6; tentatively, D is TRBD1 (5 bases). The CDR3 is 18 residues long. V dropped 3 bases and J dropped 4 bases, with 19 bases sitting between them. Germline assignment: CDR1 KGHSH and CDR2 LQKENI.

This chain joins TRBV7-9 and TRBJ2-2; TRBD2 aligns across 9 bases. This CDR3 is built from 15 residues. V gave up 5 bases and J gave up 5 bases; unmatched junction bases: 6. The germline CDR1 and CDR2 sequences are SEHNR and FQNEAQ (reference sequence). CDR3 bases: TGTGCCAGCAGCCAAGCGGGGGGAGAAACCGGGGAGCTGTTTTTT. Amino acid sequence: CASSQAGGETGELFF. The variable domain in full, with the rest retrieved from reference TRBV7-9 and TRBJ2-2, is DTGVSQNPRHKITKRGQNVTFRCDPISEHNRLYWYRQTLGQGPEFLTYFQNEAQLEKSRLLSDRFSAERPKGSFSTLEIQRTEQGDSAMYLCASSQAGGETGELFFGEGSRLTVL.

This clone was observed a single time. This sequence joins TRBV28 and TRBJ1-2, with D possibly being TRBD1 (5 bases). The V gene lost 4 bases and the J gene lost 6 bases, with 12 bases spanning the gap. CDR1 and CDR2 (germline): MDHEN, SYDVKM. The CDR3 extends over 13 amino acids. CDR3 bases: TGTGCCAGCAGTTCCTCAGGGTTCGATGGCTACACCTTC. Protein sequence: CASSSSGFDGYTF.

J is TRBJ1-5 and V is TRBV5-8; no clear D gene. The germline CDR1 and CDR2 sequences are SGHTS and YDEGEE. This CDR3 is 17 amino acids long. With 4 bases removed from V and 0 bases from J, the gap between germline ends came to 17 bases. The DNA of the CDR3 is TGTGCCAGCAGCCGAGAACACAGATTCAGTAGCAATCAGCCCCAGCATTTT. This gives the protein CASSREHRFSSNQPQHF.

This clone was recorded only once. V usage is TRBV24-1 and J usage is TRBJ1-5; 10 bases map to TRBD1. Germline V gene sequence: CDR1 KGHDR, CDR2 SFDVKD. The CDR3 has 16 residues. Trimming took 5 bases from V and 1 from J; bases not matched to a gene: 4. The CDR3 loop reads CATSGPGQGSNQPQHF. CDR3 DNA sequence: TGTGCCACCAGTGGGCCGGGACAGGGGAGCAATCAGCCCCAGCATTTT.

The chain uses TRBV29-1 and TRBJ1-5, with D perhaps TRBD1 (6 bases). The CDR3 runs 14 residues. Germline V CDR1 and CDR2: SQVTM, ANQGSEA. The ends were cut back, 4 bases at V and 4 bases at J, with 14 bases in the middle. Written as DNA, the CDR3 is TGCAGCGTTGCCCATGGACAGTCTAATCAGCCCCAGCATTTT. This gives the protein CSVAHGQSNQPQHF.

This chain connects TRBV4-2 to TRBJ1-4, with D unclear. The CDR3 covers 14 residues. The germline gives CDR1 LGHNA, CDR2 YNFKEQ. Trimming pared 0 bases from V and 6 bases from J, leaving 8 bases between. The CDR3 sequence: CASSQENRDEKLFF. CDR3 sequence (DNA): TGTGCCAGCAGCCAAGAGAACAGAGATGAAAAACTGTTTTTT.

The rearrangement links TRBV24-1 to TRBJ2-2; 9 nucleotides agree with TRBD2. Germline values: CDR1 KGHDR, CDR2 SFDVKD. J was trimmed by 0 bases and V by 0 bases; bases with no gene match: 1. This CDR3 region has 17 residues. CDR3 bases: TGTGCCACCAGTGATTTGTCTAGCGGGGCGAACACCGGGGAGCTGTTTTTT. Protein product: CATSDLSSGANTGELFF.

The chain is built from TRBV18 and TRBJ1-1; TRBD1 matches at 7 bases. Germline CDR1 KGHSH, CDR2 LQKENI. The CDR3 runs to 16 residues. J was trimmed by 5 bases and V by 6 bases; bases with no gene match: 15. The CDR3 DNA reads as TGTGCCAGCTCTCGGGACAGACACACGGGAAATACTGAAGCTTTCTTT. It specifies CASSRDRHTGNTEAFF. Variable domain in full (rest from reference TRBV18 and TRBJ1-1): NAGVMQNPRHLVRRRGQEARLRCSPMKGHSHVYWYRQLPEEGLKFMVYLQKENIIDESGMPKERFSAEFPKEGPSILRIQQVVRGDSAAYFCASSRDRHTGNTEAFFGQGTRLTVV.

The rearrangement links TRBV7-9 to TRBJ2-7; 11 nucleotides align to TRBD2. Germline CDR1 SEHNR, CDR2 FQNEAQ (reference sequence). Trimming removed 4 bases from V and 4 bases from J; junction bases left unmatched: 12. This CDR3 region has 17 residues. The CDR3 region has the DNA TGTGCCAGCAGCTCTACCTCACTAGCGGGAGATATATACGAGCAGTACTTC. The encoded protein is CASSSTSLAGDIYEQYF.

CDR3 DNA sequence: TGTGCCAGTAGTATACTCAGGGGAACTAATGAAAAACTGTTTTTT. As protein: CASSILRGTNEKLFF. The chain carries TRBV19 and TRBJ1-4, with D perhaps matching TRBD1 (6 bases). Germline assignment: CDR1 LNHDA and CDR2 SQIVND (reference sequence). V lost 2 bases, J lost 1 base, and 8 bases lay in between. This CDR3 is 15 amino acids long. The complete variable domain, with remaining parts taken from reference TRBV19 and TRBJ1-4, reads DGGITQSPKYLFRKEGQNVTLSCEQNLNHDAMYWYRQDPGQGLRLIYYSQIVNDFQKGDIAEGYSVSREKKESFPLTVTSAQKNPTAFYLCASSILRGTNEKLFFGSGTQLSVL.

This chain joins TRBV7-2 and TRBJ2-3; D may be TRBD1 (5 bases). The CDR3 spans 17 residues. The V gene lost 2 bases and the J gene lost 0 bases, with 15 bases spanning the gap. Germline-derived CDR1 and CDR2 are SGHTA and FQGNSA. The CDR3 reads CASSLTLQVGSTDTQYF. Here the CDR3 DNA reads TGTGCCAGCAGCTTAACGTTACAGGTCGGCAGCACAGATACGCAGTATTTT.